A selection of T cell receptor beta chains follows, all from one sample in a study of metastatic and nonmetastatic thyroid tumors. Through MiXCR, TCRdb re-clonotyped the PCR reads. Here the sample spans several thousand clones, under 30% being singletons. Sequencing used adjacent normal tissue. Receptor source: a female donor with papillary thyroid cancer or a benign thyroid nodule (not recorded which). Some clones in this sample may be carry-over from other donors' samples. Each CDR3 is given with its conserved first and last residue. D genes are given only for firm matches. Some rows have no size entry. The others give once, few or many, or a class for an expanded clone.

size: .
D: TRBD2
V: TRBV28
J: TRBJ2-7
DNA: TGTGCCAGCAAGAGAGCGGGAGGTCGCTACGAGCAGTACTTC
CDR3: CASKRAGGRYEQYF

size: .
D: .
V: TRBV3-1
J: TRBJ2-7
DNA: TGTGCCAGCAGCCCCGGGACCACCTACGAGCAGTACTTC
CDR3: CASSPGTTYEQYF

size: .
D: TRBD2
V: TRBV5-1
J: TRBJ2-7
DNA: TGCGCCAGCAGCTCCCACGGGACTAGCGGGTACGAGCAGTACTTC
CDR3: CASSSHGTSGYEQYF

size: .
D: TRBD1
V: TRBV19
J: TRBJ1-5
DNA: TGTGCCAGTAGTCCTACAGGGGGAAGGAGTCAGCCCCAGCATTTT
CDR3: CASSPTGGRSQPQHF

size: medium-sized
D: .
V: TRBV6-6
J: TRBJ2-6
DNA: TGTGCCAGCAGTTACTTCACCCCTGGGGCCAACGTCCTGACTTTC
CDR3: CASSYFTPGANVLTF

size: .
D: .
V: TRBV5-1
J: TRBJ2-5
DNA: TGCGCCAGCAGCTTGGATATTGGAGGGGAGACCCAGTACTTC
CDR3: CASSLDIGGETQYF

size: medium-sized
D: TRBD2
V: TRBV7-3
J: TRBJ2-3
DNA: TGTGCCAGCAGCTTAAGGGTTACTAGCGGGAGTGGGGCCACAGATACGCAGTATTTT
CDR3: CASSLRVTSGSGATDTQYF

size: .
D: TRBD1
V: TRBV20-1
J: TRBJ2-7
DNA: TGCAGTGCTAGAGATCGGGACAGGAATTACGAGCAGTACTTC
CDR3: CSARDRDRNYEQYF

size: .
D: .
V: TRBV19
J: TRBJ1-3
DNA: TGTGCCAGCTTAGGGGGAATCGGCAACACCATATATTTT
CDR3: CASLGGIGNTIYF

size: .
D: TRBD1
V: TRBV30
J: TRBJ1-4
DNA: TGTGCCTGGAACAGGGGAAGTGAAAAACTGTTTTTT
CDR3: CAWNRGSEKLFF

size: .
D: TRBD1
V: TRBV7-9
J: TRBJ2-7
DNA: TGTGCCAGCAGCTTACACATACAGGGGCTCCGCGAGCAGTACTTC
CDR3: CASSLHIQGLREQYF

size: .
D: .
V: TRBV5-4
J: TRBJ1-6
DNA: TGTGCCAGCAGCCCCGAGAGGGGAGGATCACCCCTCCACTTT
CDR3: CASSPERGGSPLHF

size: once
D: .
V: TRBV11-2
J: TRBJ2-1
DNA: TGTGCCAGTAGTATTGGACCCTACGATGAGCAGTTCTTC
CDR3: CASSIGPYDEQFF

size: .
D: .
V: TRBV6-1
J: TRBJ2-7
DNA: TGTGCCAGCAGATTGGGGTGGCCCCAATCCTACGAGCAGTACTTC
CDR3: CASRLGWPQSYEQYF

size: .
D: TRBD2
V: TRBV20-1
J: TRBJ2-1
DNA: TGCAGTGCTAGTGATAGCGGGAGTTCTTGGGATGAGCAGTTATTC
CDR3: CSASDSGSSWDEQLF

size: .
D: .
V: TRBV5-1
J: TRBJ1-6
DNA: TGCGCCAGCGGTTCCAGACCTAATTCACCCCTCCACTTT
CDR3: CASGSRPNSPLHF

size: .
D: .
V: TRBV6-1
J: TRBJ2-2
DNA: TGTGCCAGCATCCCGATCAGTTCCTTAAACACCGGGGAGCTGTTTTTT
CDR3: CASIPISSLNTGELFF

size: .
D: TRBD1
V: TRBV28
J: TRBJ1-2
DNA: TGTGCCAGCAGACGGTCGGGACAGTATACTGCTACCTATCACTACACCTTC
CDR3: CASRRSGQYTATYHYTF

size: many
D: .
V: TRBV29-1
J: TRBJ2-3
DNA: TGCAGCGTTGTACAAGGTGGCACAGATACGCAGTATTTT
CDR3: CSVVQGGTDTQYF

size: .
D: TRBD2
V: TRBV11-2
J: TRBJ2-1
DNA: TGTGCCAGCAGCTTAGTTAGCGGGGGATACAATGAGCAGTTCTTC
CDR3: CASSLVSGGYNEQFF

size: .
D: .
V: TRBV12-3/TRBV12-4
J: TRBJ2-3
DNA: TGTGCCAGCAGTTTAAAAGGGGCGGGACAAGATACGCAGTATTTT
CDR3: CASSLKGAGQDTQYF

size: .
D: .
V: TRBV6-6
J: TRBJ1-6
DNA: TGTGCCAGCAGTTACTCGAGGGGGGGTTCACCCCTCCACTTT
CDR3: CASSYSRGGSPLHF

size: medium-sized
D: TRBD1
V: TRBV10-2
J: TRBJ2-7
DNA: TGCGCCAGCAGTGAGTCGAGGGGGCGAGGATACGAGCAGTACTTC
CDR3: CASSESRGRGYEQYF

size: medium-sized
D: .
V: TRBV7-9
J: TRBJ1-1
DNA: TGTGCCAGCAGCTTAGCCTCTGGGACAAATCCGAACACTGAAGCTTTCTTT
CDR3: CASSLASGTNPNTEAFF

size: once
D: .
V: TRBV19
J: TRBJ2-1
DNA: TGTGCCAGTAGTATAGATCCAACCCGTCTTGGGGCTTACAATGAGCAGTTCTTC
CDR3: CASSIDPTRLGAYNEQFF

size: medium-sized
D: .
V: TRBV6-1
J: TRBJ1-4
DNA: TGTGCCAGCGGGGGGGGGGTCACAAGTGAAAAACTGTTTTTT
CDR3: CASGGGVTSEKLFF

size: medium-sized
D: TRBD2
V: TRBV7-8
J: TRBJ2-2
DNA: TGTGCCAGCAGCTTAGCTTTCCTAGCGGGAGTGGGGACCGGGGAGCTGTTTTTT
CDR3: CASSLAFLAGVGTGELFF

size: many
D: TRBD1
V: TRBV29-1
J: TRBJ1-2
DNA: TGCAGCGTTGGTCAGGGGGCTGGCTATGGCTACACCTTC
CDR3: CSVGQGAGYGYTF

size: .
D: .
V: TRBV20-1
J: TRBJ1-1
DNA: TGCAGTGCTAGAGACAGGGCCTTAACTGAAGCTTTCTTT
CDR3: CSARDRALTEAFF

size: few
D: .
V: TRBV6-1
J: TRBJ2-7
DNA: TGTGCCACCATACAGGATTACGAGCAGTACTTC
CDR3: CATIQDYEQYF

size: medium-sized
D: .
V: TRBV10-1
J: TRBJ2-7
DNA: TGCGCCAGCAGTGAAGGGGGGACACTGTCCTACGAGCAGTACTTC
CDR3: CASSEGGTLSYEQYF

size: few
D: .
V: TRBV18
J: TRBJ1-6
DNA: TGTGCCAGCTCACCCACGGGGGGCAATTCACCCCTCCACTTT
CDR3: CASSPTGGNSPLHF

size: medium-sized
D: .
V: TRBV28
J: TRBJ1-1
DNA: TGTGCCAGCAGTTCCTGGAGGGAAGGGGTCATAATGGGCACTGAAGCTTTCTTT
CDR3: CASSSWREGVIMGTEAFF

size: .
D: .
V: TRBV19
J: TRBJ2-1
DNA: TGTGCCAGTAGTATAATCACAGGTGACAATGAGCAGTTCTTC
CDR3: CASSIITGDNEQFF

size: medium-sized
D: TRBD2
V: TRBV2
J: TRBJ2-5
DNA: TGTGCCAGCAGTGAATCCAGCGGGAGCTTCCAGTACTTC
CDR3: CASSESSGSFQYF

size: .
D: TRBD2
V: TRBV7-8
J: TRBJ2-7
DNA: TGTGCCAGCAGCTTACGGACTAGCGGCTCCTACGAGCAGTACTTC
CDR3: CASSLRTSGSYEQYF

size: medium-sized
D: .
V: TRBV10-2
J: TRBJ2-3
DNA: TGCGCCAGCAACCCTACCGGACCGGATACGCAGTATTTT
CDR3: CASNPTGPDTQYF

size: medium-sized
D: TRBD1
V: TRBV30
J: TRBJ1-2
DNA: TGTGCCTGGAGTGGGCCTGCCAGGGGGCTGAAAGGCTACACCTTC
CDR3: CAWSGPARGLKGYTF

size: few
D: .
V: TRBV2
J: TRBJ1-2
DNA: TGTGCCAGCAGGGGCCTCGTCCCGAATGGCTACACCTTC
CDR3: CASRGLVPNGYTF

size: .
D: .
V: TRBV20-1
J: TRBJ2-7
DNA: TGCAGTGCTAGGGCACGGTCCTACGAGCAGTACTTC
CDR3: CSARARSYEQYF

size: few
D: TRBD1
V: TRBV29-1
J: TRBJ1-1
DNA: TGCAGCGTCGTCCCAGGGGGGACTGAAGCTTTCTTT
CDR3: CSVVPGGTEAFF

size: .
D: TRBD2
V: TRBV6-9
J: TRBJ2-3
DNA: TGTGCCAGCAGTTCTTCTAGCGGGAGAGTGAATACGCAGTATTTT
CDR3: CASSSSSGRVNTQYF

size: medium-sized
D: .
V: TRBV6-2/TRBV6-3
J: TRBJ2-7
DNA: TGTGCCAGCAGTTACTCGTTTCAGGGGCGGAGAGGGTTC
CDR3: CASSYSFQGRRGF

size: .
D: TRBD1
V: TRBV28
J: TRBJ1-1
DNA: TGTGCCAGCAGTTTCAACCCGACAGGGCCCACTGAAGCTTTCTTT
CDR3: CASSFNPTGPTEAFF

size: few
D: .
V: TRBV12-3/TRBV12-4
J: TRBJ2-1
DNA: TGTGCCAGCAGTCCTATAGGGGGAGAGAGGAATGAGCAGTTCTTC
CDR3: CASSPIGGERNEQFF

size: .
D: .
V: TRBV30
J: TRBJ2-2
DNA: TGTGCCTGGAGTCGAGGGGAGCTGTTTTTT
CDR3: CAWSRGELFF

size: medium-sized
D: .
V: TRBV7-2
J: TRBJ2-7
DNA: TGTGCCAGCAGCTTAGCGCGCGTGGGGGTCTACGAGCAGTACTTC
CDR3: CASSLARVGVYEQYF

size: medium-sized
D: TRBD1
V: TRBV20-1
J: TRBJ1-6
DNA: TGCAGTGCTAGAGATCCAGGGACAGGGGATAGCTCACCCCTCCACTTT
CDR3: CSARDPGTGDSSPLHF

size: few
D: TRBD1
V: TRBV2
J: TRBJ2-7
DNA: TGTGCCAGCATTCGACAGGGAATATCGGGCGAGCAGTACTTC
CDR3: CASIRQGISGEQYF

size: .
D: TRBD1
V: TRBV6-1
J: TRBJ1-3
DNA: TGTGCCAGCAGCCATCGAGGGGGCACTGGAAACACCATATATTTT
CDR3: CASSHRGGTGNTIYF

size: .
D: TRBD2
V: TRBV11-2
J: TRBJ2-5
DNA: TGTGCCAGCAGCTTAGCCCAAGGACTAGCTCCTACCCAGTACTTC
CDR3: CASSLAQGLAPTQYF

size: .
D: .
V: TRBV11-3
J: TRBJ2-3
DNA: TGTGCCAGCAGCTTAATGAGCCTAAGGGATACGCAGTATTTT
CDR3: CASSLMSLRDTQYF

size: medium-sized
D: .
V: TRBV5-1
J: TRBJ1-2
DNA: TGCGCCAGCAGCTTGGAGGGAAGCTATGGCTACACCTTC
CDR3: CASSLEGSYGYTF

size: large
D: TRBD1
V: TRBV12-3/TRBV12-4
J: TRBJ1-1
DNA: TGTGCCAGCAGTTTAATGTTCAGGGGGCTTAACACTGAAGCTTTCTTT
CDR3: CASSLMFRGLNTEAFF

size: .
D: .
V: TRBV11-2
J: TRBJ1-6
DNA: TGTGCCAGCAGCTTAGATAGCGAGGGGTGGAATTCACCCCTCCACTTT
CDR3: CASSLDSEGWNSPLHF

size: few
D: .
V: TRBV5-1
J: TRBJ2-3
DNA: TGCGCCAGCAGCTTGGAGCAGGCCCTTAGGACAGATACGCAGTATTTT
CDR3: CASSLEQALRTDTQYF

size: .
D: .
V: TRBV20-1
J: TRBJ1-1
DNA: TGCAGTGCTAGAGGCCCCGGGACCGGGATGGACACTGAAGCTTTCTTT
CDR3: CSARGPGTGMDTEAFF